The rows below give T cell receptor beta chains drawn from one sample of a study of shared clonotypes between healthy human individuals. Assay: immunoSEQ multiplex PCR; the TCRdb copy retains only in-frame clones and omits some. The table shows about a million clones, with about 80% occurring only once. Sequencing was performed on memory CD4+ T cells from PBMCs. These receptor sequences come from a man between 18 and 35 years old in good health. Some clones in this sample may be carry-over from other donors' samples. CDR3s include the opening cysteine and the closing phenylalanine or tryptophan. Each record gives: J gene, clone size, D gene, V gene, CDR3 protein, CDR3 DNA. The D gene is left open where the match is weak. The size entry is marked missing in some rows and otherwise reads once, few, many or a size class.

TRBJ1-1 | - | TRBD1 | TRBV4-2 | CASSFRGQGTNTEAFF | TGTGCCAGCAGCTTCCGGGGACAGGGGACGAACACTGAAGCTTTCTTT
TRBJ2-7 | - | TRBD1 | TRBV6-5 | CASSYNRGGYEQYF | TGTGCCAGCAGTTACAACAGGGGTGGGTACGAGCAGTACTTC
TRBJ2-7 | - | TRBD2 | TRBV13 | CASSLSGTKEQYF | TGTGCCAGCAGCCTAAGCGGGACCAAGGAGCAGTACTTC
TRBJ2-1 | few | - | TRBV14 | CASSQVNRRTYNEQFF | TGTGCCAGCAGCCAAGTCAACAGGCGTACCTACAATGAGCAGTTCTTC
TRBJ2-3 | - | - | TRBV5-1 | CASSFGGISTDTQYF | TGCGCCAGCAGCTTTGGGGGGATTAGCACAGATACGCAGTATTTT
TRBJ2-7 | - | TRBD2 | TRBV25-1 | CASSDSSSGFAYEQYF | TGTGCCAGCAGTGATTCCTCTAGCGGGTTCGCTTACGAGCAGTACTTC
TRBJ2-3 | - | TRBD2 | TRBV5-6 | CASSSGLAGGRADTQYF | TGTGCCAGCAGCTCTGGACTAGCGGGAGGTAGAGCAGATACGCAGTATTTT
TRBJ2-7 | - | - | TRBV27 | CASSLCVYEQYF | TGTGCCAGCAGTTTGTGCGTCTACGAGCAGTACTTC
TRBJ2-1 | - | TRBD2 | TRBV28 | CASSSIAGGFYNEQFF | TGTGCCAGCAGTTCTATAGCGGGAGGGTTCTACAATGAGCAGTTCTTC
TRBJ1-3 | - | TRBD1 | TRBV18 | CASSPQDRVSGNTVYF | TGTGCCAGCTCACCACAGGACAGGGTCTCTGGAAACACCGTATATTTT
TRBJ2-2 | - | TRBD2 | TRBV4-1 | CASSQSYIAGGDTGELFF | TGCGCCAGCAGCCAGTCCTATATCGCGGGAGGGGACACCGGGGAGCTGTTTTTT
TRBJ2-3 | once | TRBD2 | TRBV7-9 | CASSLGLADFTDTQYF | TGTGCCAGCAGCTTAGGACTAGCGGACTTCACAGATACGCAGTATTTT
TRBJ1-1 | once | - | TRBV28 | CASSPESTLNTEAFF | TGTGCCAGCAGCCCAGAGTCCACTCTGAACACTGAAGCTTTCTTT
TRBJ1-1 | - | TRBD1 | TRBV7-9 | CASSSQGGSEEAFF | TGTGCCAGCAGCTCGCAGGGGGGTTCGGAAGAAGCTTTCTTT
TRBJ2-1 | - | TRBD2 | TRBV5-1 | CASSLVAGDYNEQFF | TGCGCCAGCAGCTTGGTCGCGGGAGACTACAATGAGCAGTTCTTC